This T cell receptor (beta chain) was sequenced in a study of T-cell reconstitution after alpha-beta-depleted transplantation in children. Whole-study results and caveats: After transplant, at about two months, alpha-beta T cells were reportedly derived from several hundred expanded graft clones. T-cell numbers and diversity one year post-transplant derived largely from freshly generated T cells.

Preparation of the TCRbeta library was carried out with unique molecular identifiers. TCRdb passed the PCR reads through MiXCR, listing each CDR3 protein once. This table holds fewer than 500,000 distinct CDR3 sequences, 43% found once. Comment on this clonotype: Its antigen is not known.

The CDR3 spans 14 residues. Looked up from germline, CDR1 is DFQATT and CDR2 is SNEGSKA (reference sequence). Trimming removed 5 bases from V and 6 bases from J; junction bases left unmatched: 10. The receptor's source is a girl aged 2-9 years with aplastic anemia, due to receive a stem cell transplant. The chain combines TRBV20-1 with TRBJ2-7; 10 bases align to TRBD2. The input for sequencing was PBMCs, taken before TCRalphabeta/CD19-depleted stem cell transplant. The CDR3 DNA is TGCAGTGCTCCTAAAAGCGGGGGGGCTTTCGAGCAGTACTTC. Encoded protein: CSAPKSGGAFEQYF.